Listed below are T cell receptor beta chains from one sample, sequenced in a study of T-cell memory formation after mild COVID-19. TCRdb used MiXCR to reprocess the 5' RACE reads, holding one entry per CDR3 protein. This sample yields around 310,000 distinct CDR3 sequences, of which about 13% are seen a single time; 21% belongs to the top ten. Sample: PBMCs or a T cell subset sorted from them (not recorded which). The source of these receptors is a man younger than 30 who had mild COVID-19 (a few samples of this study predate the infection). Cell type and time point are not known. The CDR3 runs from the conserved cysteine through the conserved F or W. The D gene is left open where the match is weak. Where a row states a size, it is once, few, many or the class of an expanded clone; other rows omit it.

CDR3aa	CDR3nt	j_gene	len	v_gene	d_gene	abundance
CAWSVPGTNYGYTF	TGTGCCTGGAGTGTACCCGGGACAAATTATGGCTACACCTTC	TRBJ1-2	14	TRBV30	NA	NA
CSVYTGFTNEKLFF	TGCAGCGTGTACACAGGGTTTACTAATGAAAAACTGTTTTTT	TRBJ1-4	14	TRBV29-1	NA	few
CASSYIRDGYTF	TGTGCCAGCAGTTACATAAGGGATGGCTACACCTTC	TRBJ1-2	12	TRBV6-2/TRBV6-3	NA	NA
CASSWGTDYEAFF	TGTGCCAGCAGCTGGGGGACGGACTATGAAGCTTTCTTT	TRBJ1-1	13	TRBV7-9	NA	few
CASSLSGTGNEKLFF	TGTGCCAGCAGCTTATCCGGGACAGGGAATGAAAAACTGTTTTTT	TRBJ1-4	15	TRBV7-2	TRBD1	NA
CASRLAGTSLTGELFF	TGTGCCAGCCGACTAGCGGGGACATCCCTCACCGGGGAGCTGTTTTTT	TRBJ2-2	16	TRBV12-3/TRBV12-4	TRBD2	NA
CASLRGPVTEAFF	TGCGCCAGCCTGAGGGGCCCGGTCACTGAAGCTTTCTTT	TRBJ1-1	13	TRBV10-2	NA	NA
CASSQVAGPADTQYF	TGTGCCAGCAGCCAAGTAGCGGGGCCCGCAGATACGCAGTATTTT	TRBJ2-3	15	TRBV14	TRBD2	few
CASNLMTSYNEQFF	TGTGCCAGCAACTTAATGACTAGCTACAATGAGCAGTTCTTC	TRBJ2-1	14	TRBV7-2	NA	few
CASSSQGVYGYTF	TGTGCCAGCAGTTCACAGGGGGTCTATGGCTACACCTTC	TRBJ1-2	13	TRBV27	TRBD1	NA
CSTQYRHLMETQYF	TGCAGCACCCAATACAGGCACCTCATGGAGACCCAGTACTTC	TRBJ2-5	14	TRBV29-1	NA	few
CASSLIANYGYTF	TGTGCCAGCAGTTTAATTGCTAACTATGGCTACACCTTC	TRBJ1-2	13	TRBV27	NA	NA
CASTFGSSAGELFF	TGCGCCAGCACTTTCGGGTCCTCGGCCGGGGAGCTGTTTTTT	TRBJ2-2	14	TRBV4-1	NA	NA
CASSQESPPDEQFF	TGTGCCAGCAGCCAAGAAAGTCCCCCCGATGAGCAGTTCTTC	TRBJ2-1	14	TRBV3-1	NA	many
CASSPLAGVSANTGELFF	TGTGCCAGCAGCCCACTAGCGGGGGTCTCTGCGAACACCGGGGAGCTGTTTTTT	TRBJ2-2	18	TRBV7-9	TRBD2	NA
CSARIWPGQNQPQHF	TGCAGTGCTAGAATTTGGCCGGGACAGAATCAGCCCCAGCATTTT	TRBJ1-5	15	TRBV20-1	TRBD1	NA
CASSRSGGGAEAFF	TGTGCCAGCAGCCGATCCGGGGGAGGGGCTGAAGCTTTCTTT	TRBJ1-1	14	TRBV7-3	NA	few
CASSASGGPTGELFF	TGCGCCAGCAGTGCTAGCGGGGGGCCCACCGGGGAGCTGTTTTTT	TRBJ2-2	15	TRBV10-1	TRBD2	NA
CASSLIVAGWYEQFF	TGTGCCAGCAGCTTAATTGTAGCCGGGTGGTATGAGCAGTTCTTC	TRBJ2-1	15	TRBV7-2	NA	few
CASSEFTGYNEQFF	TGCGCCAGCAGTGAGTTTACAGGGTACAATGAGCAGTTCTTC	TRBJ2-1	14	TRBV10-2	NA	NA
CASRQASTDTQYF	TGTGCCAGCAGACAAGCCAGCACAGATACGCAGTATTTT	TRBJ2-3	13	TRBV7-2	NA	NA
CSVELQGGLVMEETQYF	TGCAGCGTTGAACTCCAGGGGGGACTAGTCATGGAAGAGACCCAGTACTTC	TRBJ2-5	17	TRBV29-1	NA	many
CASSYGADTQYF	TGTGCCAGCAGCTATGGTGCAGATACGCAGTATTTT	TRBJ2-3	12	TRBV7-8	NA	many
CSALGWAEYTGELFF	TGCAGTGCCCTAGGGTGGGCGGAATACACCGGGGAGCTGTTTTTT	TRBJ2-2	15	TRBV20-1	NA	NA
CASGGVPYEQYF	TGCGCCAGCGGAGGGGTCCCCTACGAGCAGTACTTC	TRBJ2-7	12	TRBV10-2	NA	NA
CASSFPEGTQPQHF	TGTGCCAGCAGCTTCCCCGAGGGTACGCAGCCCCAGCATTTT	TRBJ1-5	14	TRBV9	NA	NA
CASSQALLGDPLVGYTF	TGCGCCAGCAGCCAAGCACTACTCGGGGATCCTCTAGTCGGCTACACCTTC	TRBJ1-2	17	TRBV4-3	NA	few
CASSLSPLESNEQFF	TGTGCCAGCAGCCTCTCCCCACTAGAGTCCAATGAGCAGTTCTTC	TRBJ2-1	15	TRBV5-6	NA	many
CASSFQGMGYTF	TGTGCCAGCAGCTTCCAGGGTATGGGCTACACCTTC	TRBJ1-2	12	TRBV7-9	NA	few
CASSQERVGGTEAFF	TGCGCCAGCAGCCAAGAGAGGGTTGGCGGCACTGAAGCTTTCTTT	TRBJ1-1	15	TRBV4-1	NA	NA
CSVGLPGTENDGYTF	TGCAGCGTTGGTTTACCTGGGACAGAGAACGATGGCTACACCTTC	TRBJ1-2	15	TRBV29-1	TRBD1	few
CASNLNTGRGTEAFF	TGTGCCAGCAACCTGAATACAGGGAGGGGCACTGAAGCTTTCTTT	TRBJ1-1	15	TRBV28	NA	many
CASSLWRGNTGELFF	TGTGCCAGCTCACTATGGAGGGGCAACACCGGGGAGCTGTTTTTT	TRBJ2-2	15	TRBV18	NA	many